These 8 T cell receptor beta chains were sequenced from one sample in a study of T cells in Graves' hyperthyroidism and ophthalmopathy. It was RNA transcripts that yielded the amplified TCR beta CDR3 regions. HTBI primers were used for first-round RT-PCR of the TCR CDR3. TCRdb reprocessed the multiplex PCR reads via MiXCR and lists one record per CDR3 protein. The profile shows hundreds of thousands of distinct CDR3 sequences, approximately 14% of them singletons. Sequencing used blood. All receptors derive from a woman in her 30s with Graves' hyperthyroidism.

The rearrangement links TRBV5-1 to TRBJ2-5; 9 bases line up with TRBD2. J lost 5 bases, V lost 4 bases, and 6 bases had no gene match. Germline lookup yields CDR1 SGHRS and CDR2 YFSETQ. The CDR3 length is 14 residues. CDR3 DNA: TGCGCCAGCAGCACCAACGGACTAGCGGAGACCCAGTACTTC. This gives the protein CASSTNGLAETQYF.

This clonotype has only a few counts. J is TRBJ1-5 and V is TRBV7-2; 7 bases match TRBD1. With 5 bases clipped from V and 4 bases from J, the junction kept 8 bases outside the gene matches. The CDR3 has 15 residues. CDR1 is SGHTA and CDR2 is FQGNSA in the germline V gene. For the CDR3, the DNA is TGTGCCAGCAGCCCCACGGGACAGCTAAATCAGCCCCAGCATTTT. Protein: CASSPTGQLNQPQHF.

The gene calls are TRBV6-2 or TRBV6-3 and TRBJ2-1; TRBD1 agrees at 8 bases. J gave up 6 bases and V 6 bases, and 4 bases lay outside the gene matches. Germline V gene sequence: CDR1 MNHEY, CDR2 SVGEGT. The CDR3 extends over 13 amino acids. The CDR3 DNA reads TGTGCCAGCAGCAACGGACAGGGCAATGAGCAGTTCTTC. This gives the protein CASSNGQGNEQFF.

In its sample, this clonotype was seen a few times. V and J are TRBV30 and TRBJ1-5; D uncertain. V lost 5 bases, J lost 3 bases, and 11 bases lay in between. CDR1 and CDR2 from the germline V gene are GTSNPN and SVGIG (reference sequence). CDR3 length equals 13 residues. The CDR3, as DNA: TGTGCCTGGGGACGCAAATCCAATCAGCCCCAGCATTTT. Encoded protein: CAWGRKSNQPQHF.

The genes are TRBV30 and TRBJ2-1; tentatively, D is TRBD2 (7 bases). V shed 3 bases and J shed 1 base, with 19 bases lying between them. This CDR3 comprises 17 residues. Germline V gene lookup returns CDR1 GTSNPN and CDR2 SVGIG (reference sequence). This CDR3 reads CAWRSRRGAWSYNEQFF. In DNA, the CDR3 is TGTGCCTGGAGGTCACGACGGGGGGCCTGGTCCTACAATGAGCAGTTCTTC. Drawing the rest from reference TRBV30 and TRBJ2-1, the complete variable domain is SQTIHQWPATLVQPVGSPLSLECTVEGTSNPNLYWYRQAAGRGLQLLFYSVGIGQISSEVPQNLSASRPQDRQFILSSKKLLLSDSGFYLCAWRSRRGAWSYNEQFFGPGTRLTVL.

This clonotype was seen ten or more times. The chain is built from TRBV11-2 and TRBJ2-1, with 9 nucleotides matching TRBD2. Trimming at V came to 4 bases and at J to 3 bases, leaving 7 bases not matched to a gene. The germline gives CDR1 SGHAT, CDR2 FQNNGV. The CDR3 is 16 residues long. The chain's CDR3 is CASSSYSGRSYNEQFF. CDR3 bases: TGTGCCAGCAGCTCCTATAGCGGGAGAAGCTACAATGAGCAGTTCTTC. Based on the CDR3 plus reference TRBV11-2 and TRBJ2-1, the full variable domain is EAGVAQSPRYKIIEKRQSVAFWCNPISGHATLYWYQQILGQGPKLLIQFQNNGVVDDSQLPKDRFSAERLKGVDSTLKIQPAKLEDSAVYLCASSSYSGRSYNEQFFGPGTRLTVL.

The chain employs TRBV9 and TRBJ2-2; tentatively, D is TRBD2 (6 bases). Germline CDR1 reads SGDLS; CDR2 reads YYNGEE. The CDR3 runs to 16 residues. V gave up 5 bases and J gave up 4 bases, with 18 bases separating them. CDR3 coding DNA: TGTGCCAGCAGGAGTGAAGGAGGGCCGGGCACCGGGGAGCTGTTTTTT. Protein product: CASRSEGGPGTGELFF.

This clonotype was seen a few times. The chain has TRBV6-2 or TRBV6-3 and TRBJ2-2; 10 bases map to TRBD2. Germline V gene data show CDR1 as MNHEY and CDR2 as SVGEGT. The CDR3 spans 15 residues. J was trimmed by 7 bases and V by 7 bases; bases with no gene match: 9. The CDR3 sequence: CASNRLAGANGELFF. Here the CDR3 DNA reads TGTGCCAGCAACAGGCTAGCGGGAGCGAACGGGGAGCTGTTTTTT.